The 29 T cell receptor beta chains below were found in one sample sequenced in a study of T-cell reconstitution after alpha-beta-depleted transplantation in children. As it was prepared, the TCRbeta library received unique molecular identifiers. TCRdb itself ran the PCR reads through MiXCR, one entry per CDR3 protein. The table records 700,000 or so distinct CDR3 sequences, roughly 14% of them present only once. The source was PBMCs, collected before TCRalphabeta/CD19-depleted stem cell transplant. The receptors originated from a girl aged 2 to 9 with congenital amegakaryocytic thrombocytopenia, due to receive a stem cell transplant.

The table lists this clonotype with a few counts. The CDR3 DNA follows: TGTGCCAGCAGCTTAGGTGCTAGCGGGTCGAGGAGGCATGAGCAGTTCTTC. It codes for CASSLGASGSRRHEQFF. V is TRBV7-2 and J is TRBJ2-1; 8 nucleotides agree with TRBD2. After removal of 1 base from V and 8 bases from J, the junction contained 13 bases not matched to a gene. The germline gives CDR1 SGHTA, CDR2 FQGNSA. The CDR3 loop spans 17 amino acids.

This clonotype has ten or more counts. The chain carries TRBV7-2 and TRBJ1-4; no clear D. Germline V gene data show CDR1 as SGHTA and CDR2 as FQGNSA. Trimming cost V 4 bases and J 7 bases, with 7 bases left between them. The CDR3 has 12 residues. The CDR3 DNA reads TGTGCCAGCAGCTCGAGGTCTGAAAAACTGTTTTTT. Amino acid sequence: CASSSRSEKLFF. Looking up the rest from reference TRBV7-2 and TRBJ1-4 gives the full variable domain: GAGVSQSPSNKVTEKGKDVELRCDPISGHTALYWYRQSLGQGLEFLIYFQGNSAPDKSGLPSDRFSAERTGGSVSTLTIQRTQQEDSAVYLCASSSRSEKLFFGSGTQLSVL.

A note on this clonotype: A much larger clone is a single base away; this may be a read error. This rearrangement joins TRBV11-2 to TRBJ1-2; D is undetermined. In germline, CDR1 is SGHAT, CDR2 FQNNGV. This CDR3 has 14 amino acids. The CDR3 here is CASSLMNGLDGDTF. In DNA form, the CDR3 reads TGTGCCAGCAGCCTTATGAACGGGCTGGATGGCGACACCTTC.

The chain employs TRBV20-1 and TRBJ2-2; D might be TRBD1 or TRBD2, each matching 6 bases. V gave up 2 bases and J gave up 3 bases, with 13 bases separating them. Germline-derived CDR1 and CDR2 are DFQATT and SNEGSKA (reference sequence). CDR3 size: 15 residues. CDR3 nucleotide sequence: TGCAGTGCTAGATCGGCGGAGGGGGACACCGGGGAGCTGTTTTTT. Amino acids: CSARSAEGDTGELFF.

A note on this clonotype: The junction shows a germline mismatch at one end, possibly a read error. The CDR3, as DNA: TGCTGTGCTAGATTACCGGGAGCGTCCTACAATGAGCAGTTCTTC. Amino acid sequence: CCARLPGASYNEQFF. The chain couples TRBV20-1 to TRBJ2-1, with D possibly TRBD2 on 6 matching bases. Germline values: CDR1 DFQATT, CDR2 SNEGSKA (reference sequence). The CDR3 loop spans 15 amino acids.

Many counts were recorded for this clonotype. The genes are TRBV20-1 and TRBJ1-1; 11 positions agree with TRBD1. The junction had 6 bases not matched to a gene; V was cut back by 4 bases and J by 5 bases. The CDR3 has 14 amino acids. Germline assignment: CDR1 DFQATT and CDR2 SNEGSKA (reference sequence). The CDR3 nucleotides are TGCAGTGCTAACCGGGACAGGGGGACTACTGAAGCTTTCTTT. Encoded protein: CSANRDRGTTEAFF.

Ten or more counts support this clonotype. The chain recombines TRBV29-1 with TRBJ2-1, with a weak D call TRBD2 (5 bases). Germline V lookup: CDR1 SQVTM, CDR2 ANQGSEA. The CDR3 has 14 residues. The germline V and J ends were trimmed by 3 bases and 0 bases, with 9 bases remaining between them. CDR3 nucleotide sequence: TGCAGCGTTGATAGCGAAAACTCCTACAATGAGCAGTTCTTC. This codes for CSVDSENSYNEQFF.

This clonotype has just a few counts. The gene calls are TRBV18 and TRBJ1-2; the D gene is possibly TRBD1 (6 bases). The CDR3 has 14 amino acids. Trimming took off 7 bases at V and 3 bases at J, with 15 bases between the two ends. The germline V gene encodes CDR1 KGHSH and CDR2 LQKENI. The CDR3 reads CASFGSQGDYGYTF. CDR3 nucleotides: TGTGCCAGCTTCGGGTCACAGGGCGACTATGGCTACACCTTC.

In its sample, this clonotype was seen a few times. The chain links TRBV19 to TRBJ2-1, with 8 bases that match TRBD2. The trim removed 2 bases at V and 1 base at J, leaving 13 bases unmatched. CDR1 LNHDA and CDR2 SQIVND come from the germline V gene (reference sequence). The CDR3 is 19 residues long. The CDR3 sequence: CASSITHSGRFGSYNEQFF. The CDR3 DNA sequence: TGTGCCAGTAGTATAACTCACAGCGGGAGATTCGGTTCCTACAATGAGCAGTTCTTC.

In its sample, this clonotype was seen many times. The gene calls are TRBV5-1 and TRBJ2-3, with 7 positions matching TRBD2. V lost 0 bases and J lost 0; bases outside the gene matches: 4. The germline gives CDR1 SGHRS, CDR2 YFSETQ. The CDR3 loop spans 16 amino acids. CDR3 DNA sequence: TGCGCCAGCAGCTTGGCCACTAGCGCAAGCACAGATACGCAGTATTTT. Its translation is CASSLATSASTDTQYF. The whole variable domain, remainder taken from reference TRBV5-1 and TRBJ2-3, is KAGVTQTPRYLIKTRGQQVTLSCSPISGHRSVSWYQQTPGQGLQFLFEYFSETQRNKGNFPGRFSGRQFSNSRSEMNVSTLELGDSALYLCASSLATSASTDTQYFGPGTRLTVL.

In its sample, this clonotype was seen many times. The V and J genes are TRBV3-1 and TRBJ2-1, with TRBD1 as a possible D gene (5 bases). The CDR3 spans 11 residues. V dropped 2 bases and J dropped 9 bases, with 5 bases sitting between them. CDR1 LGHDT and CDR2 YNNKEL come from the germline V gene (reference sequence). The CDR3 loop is CASSQQGEQFF. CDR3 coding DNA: TGTGCCAGCAGCCAACAGGGTGAGCAGTTCTTC.

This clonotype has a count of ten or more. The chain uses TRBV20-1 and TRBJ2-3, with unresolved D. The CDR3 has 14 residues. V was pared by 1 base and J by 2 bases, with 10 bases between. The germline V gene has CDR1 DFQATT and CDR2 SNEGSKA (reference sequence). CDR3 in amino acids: CSARGTRITDTQYF. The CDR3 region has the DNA TGCAGTGCTAGAGGGACGAGGATCACAGATACGCAGTATTTT.

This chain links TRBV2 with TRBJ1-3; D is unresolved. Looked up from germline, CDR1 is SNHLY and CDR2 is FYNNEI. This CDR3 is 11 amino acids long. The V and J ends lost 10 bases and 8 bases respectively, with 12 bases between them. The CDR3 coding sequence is TGTGCCATCAAAGGTTTATACACCATATATTTT. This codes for CAIKGLYTIYF. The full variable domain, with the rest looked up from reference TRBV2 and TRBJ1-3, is EPEVTQTPSHQVTQMGQEVILRCVPISNHLYFYWYRQILGQKVEFLVSFYNNEISEKSEIFDDQFSVERPDGSNFTLKIRSTKLEDSAMYFCAIKGLYTIYFGEGSWLTVV.

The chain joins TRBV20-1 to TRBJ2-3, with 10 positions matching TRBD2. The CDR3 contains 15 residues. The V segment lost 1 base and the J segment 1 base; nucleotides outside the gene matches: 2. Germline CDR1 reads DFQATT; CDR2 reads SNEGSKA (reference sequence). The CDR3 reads CSARGGTSGTDTQYF. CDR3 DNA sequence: TGCAGTGCTAGAGGGGGGACTAGCGGCACAGATACGCAGTATTTT.

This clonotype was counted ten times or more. DNA of the CDR3: TGCAGCGTTGAAGGCTACACCTTC. It is translated as CSVEGYTF. The chain links TRBV29-1 to TRBJ1-2; D unresolved. The length of the CDR3 is 8 residues. V lost 1 base and J 9 bases, leaving 0 bases between the germline ends. CDR1 and CDR2 from the germline V gene are SQVTM and ANQGSEA.

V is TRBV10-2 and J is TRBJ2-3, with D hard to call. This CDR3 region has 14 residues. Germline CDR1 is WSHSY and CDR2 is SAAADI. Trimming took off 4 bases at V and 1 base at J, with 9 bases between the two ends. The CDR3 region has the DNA TGCGCCAGCAGTGGCGACGCCCGCACAGATACGCAGTATTTT. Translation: CASSGDARTDTQYF.

In DNA, the CDR3 is TGTGCCAGCAGCTTGCCCATGGGGGTCAGAGGTGGCTACACCTTC. Residues: CASSLPMGVRGGYTF. This chain uses TRBV7-2 with TRBJ1-2; possibly TRBD1 for D (5 bases). Looked up from germline, CDR1 is SGHTA and CDR2 is FQGNSA. The length of the CDR3 is 15 residues. V lost 3 bases and J lost 7, with 18 bases in between.

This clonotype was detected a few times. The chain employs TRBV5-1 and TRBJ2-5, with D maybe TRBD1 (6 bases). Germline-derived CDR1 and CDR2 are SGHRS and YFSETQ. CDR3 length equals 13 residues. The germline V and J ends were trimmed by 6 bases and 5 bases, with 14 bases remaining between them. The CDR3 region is CASIQQGAETQYF. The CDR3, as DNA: TGCGCCAGCATCCAACAGGGTGCGGAGACCCAGTACTTC.

In DNA, the CDR3 is TGTGCCAGCATCCTCCCGTGGGGTGAGACAGATACGCAGTATTTT. Protein product: CASILPWGETDTQYF. The chain joins TRBV7-9 to TRBJ2-3, with unresolved D. The CDR3 is made up of 15 amino acids. Germline lookup yields CDR1 SEHNR and CDR2 FQNEAQ (reference sequence). V was trimmed by 7 bases and J by 3 bases, leaving 17 bases between them.

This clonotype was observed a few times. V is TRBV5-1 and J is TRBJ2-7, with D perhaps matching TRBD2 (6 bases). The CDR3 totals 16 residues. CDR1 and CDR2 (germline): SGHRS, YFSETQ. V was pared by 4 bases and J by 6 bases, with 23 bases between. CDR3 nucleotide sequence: TGCGCCAGCAGCCCTAGGACTCGGGGGTACTACGGCGAGCAGTACTTC. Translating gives CASSPRTRGYYGEQYF.

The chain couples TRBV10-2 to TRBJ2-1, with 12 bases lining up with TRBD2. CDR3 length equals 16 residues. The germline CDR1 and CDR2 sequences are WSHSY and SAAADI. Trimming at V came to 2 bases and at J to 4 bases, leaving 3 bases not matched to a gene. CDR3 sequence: CASSEGLAGPYNEQFF. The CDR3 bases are TGCGCCAGCAGTGAGGGACTAGCGGGACCGTACAATGAGCAGTTCTTC.

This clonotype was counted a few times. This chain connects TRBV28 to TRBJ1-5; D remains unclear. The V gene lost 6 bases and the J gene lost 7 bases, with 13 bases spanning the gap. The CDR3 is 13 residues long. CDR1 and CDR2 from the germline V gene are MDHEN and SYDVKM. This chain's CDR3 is CASSLNLKQPQHF. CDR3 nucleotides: TGTGCCAGCAGCCTCAACTTGAAACAGCCCCAGCATTTT.

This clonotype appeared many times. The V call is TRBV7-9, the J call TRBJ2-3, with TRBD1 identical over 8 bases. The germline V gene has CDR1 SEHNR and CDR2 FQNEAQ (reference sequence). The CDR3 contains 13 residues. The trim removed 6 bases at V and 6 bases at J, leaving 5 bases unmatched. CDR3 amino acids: CASSQTGVDTQYF. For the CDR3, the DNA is TGTGCCAGCAGTCAGACAGGGGTTGATACGCAGTATTTT.

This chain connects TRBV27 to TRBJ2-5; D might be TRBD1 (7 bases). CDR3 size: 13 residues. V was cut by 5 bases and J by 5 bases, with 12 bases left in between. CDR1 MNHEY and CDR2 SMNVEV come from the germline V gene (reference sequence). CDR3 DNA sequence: TGTGCCAGCAGTCCAGCAGGGGGGGAGACCCAGTACTTC. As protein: CASSPAGGETQYF.

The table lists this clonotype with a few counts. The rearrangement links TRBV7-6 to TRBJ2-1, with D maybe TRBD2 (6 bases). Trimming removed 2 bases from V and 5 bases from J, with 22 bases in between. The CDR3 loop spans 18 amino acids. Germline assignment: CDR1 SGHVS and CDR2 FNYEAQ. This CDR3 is CASSLRLGSGRLDNEQFF. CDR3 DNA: TGTGCCAGCAGCTTAAGGCTAGGCTCGGGTAGACTAGACAATGAGCAGTTCTTC. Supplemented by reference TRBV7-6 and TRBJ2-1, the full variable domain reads GAGVSQSPRYKVTKRGQDVALRCDPISGHVSLYWYRQALGQGPEFLTYFNYEAQQDKSGLPNDRFSAERPEGSISTLTIQRTEQRDSAMYRCASSLRLGSGRLDNEQFFGPGTRLTVL.

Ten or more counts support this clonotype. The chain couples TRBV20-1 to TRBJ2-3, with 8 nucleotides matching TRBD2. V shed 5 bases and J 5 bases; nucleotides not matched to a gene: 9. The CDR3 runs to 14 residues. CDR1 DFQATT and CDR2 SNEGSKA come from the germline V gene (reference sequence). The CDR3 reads CSAETSGGGDTQYF. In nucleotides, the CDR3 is TGCAGTGCTGAAACTAGCGGTGGAGGAGATACGCAGTATTTT.

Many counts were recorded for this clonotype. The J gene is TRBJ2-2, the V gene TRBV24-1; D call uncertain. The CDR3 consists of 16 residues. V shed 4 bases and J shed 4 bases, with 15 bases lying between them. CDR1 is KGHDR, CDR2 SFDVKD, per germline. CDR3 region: CATSDPGRVGTGELFF. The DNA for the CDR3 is TGTGCCACCAGTGACCCTGGCCGGGTCGGCACCGGGGAGCTGTTTTTT.

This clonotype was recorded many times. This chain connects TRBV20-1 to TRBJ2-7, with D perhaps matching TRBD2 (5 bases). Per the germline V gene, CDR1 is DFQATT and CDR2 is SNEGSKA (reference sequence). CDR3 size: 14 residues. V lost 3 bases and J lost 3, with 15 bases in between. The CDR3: CSARFVGEGYEQYF. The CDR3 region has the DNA TGCAGTGCTAGGTTTGTGGGAGAGGGCTACGAGCAGTACTTC.

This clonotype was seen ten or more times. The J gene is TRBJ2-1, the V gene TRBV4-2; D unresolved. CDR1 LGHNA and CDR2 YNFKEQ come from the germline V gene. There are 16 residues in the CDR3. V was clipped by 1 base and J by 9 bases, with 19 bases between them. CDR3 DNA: TGTGCCAGCAGCCAAGGTCTAGGGATACCTAGTGCTGAGCAGTTCTTC. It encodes CASSQGLGIPSAEQFF.